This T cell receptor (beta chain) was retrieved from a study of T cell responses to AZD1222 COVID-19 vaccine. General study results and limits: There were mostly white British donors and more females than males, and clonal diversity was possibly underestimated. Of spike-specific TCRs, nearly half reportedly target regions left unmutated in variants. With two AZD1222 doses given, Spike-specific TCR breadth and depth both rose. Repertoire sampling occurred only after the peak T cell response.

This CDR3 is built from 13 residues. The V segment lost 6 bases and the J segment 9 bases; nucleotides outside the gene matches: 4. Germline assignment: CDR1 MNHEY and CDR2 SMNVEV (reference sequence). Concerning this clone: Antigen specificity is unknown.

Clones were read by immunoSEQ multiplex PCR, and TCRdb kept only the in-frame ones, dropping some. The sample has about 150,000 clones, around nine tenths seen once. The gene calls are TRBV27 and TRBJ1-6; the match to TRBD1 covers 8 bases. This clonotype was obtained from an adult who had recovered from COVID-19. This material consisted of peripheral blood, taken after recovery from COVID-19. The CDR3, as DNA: TGTGCCAGCAGCGACAGGGGTGGTTCACCCCTCCACTTT. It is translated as CASSDRGGSPLHF.